This TCR beta chain came from a study of regulatory T cells in long-lasting Graves disease (dated by TCRdb to the early 2020s). In the study overall: Newly diagnosed Graves' disease patients had taken antithyroid drugs for less than 3 months. A total of roughly 35 samples underwent TCR sequencing: about 13 from persistent and roughly 20 from newly diagnosed Graves' disease patients. The study was registered as a clinical trial and conducted in China. Peripheral blood TCR sequencing and RNA sequencing compared persistent Graves' disease patients with newly diagnosed Graves' disease patients.

The time point label corresponds to: newly diagnosed GD, antithyroid drugs for less than 3 months. For both TCR sequencing and RNA sequencing, RNA was extracted from PBMCs in TRIzol. The diagnosis of Graves' disease was made according to American Thyroid Association guidelines. Patients were recruited from an endocrinology department in Xi'an, China. Each patient gave approximately 9 milliliters of peripheral blood, collected in an EDTA anticoagulant tube. Ficoll Paque Plus density gradient separation was used to isolate PBMCs, and no further T cell sorting was done. An Agilent 2100 Bioanalyzer and agarose gel were used to check RNA quality, and a NanoDrop 2000 was used to measure RNA concentration. Library method: multiplex PCR. This sample was sequenced with an Illumina HiSeq 4000. TCR beta libraries were built with iRepertoire HTBI primers and Arm-PCR amplification of CDR3 regions. Before sequencing, the PCR products went through gel purification. For the original study's pipeline: Gene usage analysis of CDR3 amino acid clonotypes relied on the roughly 60 TRBV and 14 TRBJ segments identified across samples. COPE and FqMerger were used to merge filtered high-quality paired reads into contigs. Contigs were aligned with BLAST to IMGT TRBV, TRBD and TRBJ reference genes, and CDR3 was defined per IMGT. Clonotypes above 0.1% frequency were classified as highly expanded clones. Repertoire diversity was measured by Shannon entropy, and V-J evenness by the Gini coefficient. Public clonotypes were defined as clonotypes shared by more than one individual. TCRdb trimmed the raw reads at Q25, called clones with MiXCR and kept productive beta chains. Entries that share a CDR3 protein sequence are merged under the most common genes and DNA. For this entry, the V and J calls and clone size follow TCRdb and not the study's own pipeline. The sample contains about 440,000 distinct CDR3 sequences, about 16% of them found a single time. 16% of the sample is taken by the ten largest.

The CDR3 covers 13 residues, taking in both the cysteine and the phenylalanine. Only CDR3 DNA remains: 39 bases, in frame from the first base. From a lookup of the germline V gene, CDR1 and CDR2 are ENHRY and SYGVKD. Trimming accounts for 6 bases at V and 5 bases at J, while the number of junction bases matched to no gene is 7. Here is what the overall study found, with its caveats: The study examined only peripheral blood because the primary lesion, thyroid tissue, could not be accessed. A larger number of public clonotypes was shared among persistent patients (around 3,000) than among newly diagnosed patients (roughly 1,000). The authors noted that the small sample size was a limitation that may lower accuracy. Sequencing and analysis were limited to the TCR beta chain. Compared with newly diagnosed patients, patients with persistent Graves' disease had lower TCR Shannon entropy and fewer highly expanded clones, which suggests clonal expansion. Persistent disease showed preferential use of TRBV28, TRBJ1-2 and TRBJ2-5, whereas newly diagnosed disease favored TRBV20-1 and TRBJ2-1.

In this sample, this clonotype turned up many times. The clone's antigen remains unknown. Base quality data are lacking; no much larger clone is found one base away. These sequences were also reported in another study, on T cells in Graves' hyperthyroidism and ophthalmopathy. That second publication adds: Stable Graves' hyperthyroidism was defined as the absence of progression to ophthalmopathy over 18 months of follow-up. Hyperthyroidism patients were aged 18 to 65 years and newly diagnosed, with disease duration of less than 2 months. Patients with uncontrolled infections, other autoimmune diseases, pregnancy or lactation were excluded. Clinical symptoms, serum thyroxine and TRAb, thyroid ultrasound, and orbital computed tomography formed the basis for the diagnoses. For the first round of RT-PCR on the TCR CDR3, the HTBI primer set was used together with the Qiagen OneStep RT-PCR kit. Most expanded thyroid clonotypes (frequency above 0.001) were also detected in blood, a finding suggesting that blood repertoires may reflect thyroid immune responses. A 13 V-J signature model separated ophthalmopathy from stable hyperthyroidism, with around 88% sensitivity and roughly 81% specificity in cross-validation and 80%/75% in testing. In validation, the model predicted progression to ophthalmopathy a median of roughly six months before onset, with over 60% sensitivity and about 72% specificity. A discovery cohort of about a hundred patients, 43 with Graves' ophthalmopathy and over 55 with stable Graves' hyperthyroidism, was used to find distinguishing TCR V-J signatures. Prospective prediction of ophthalmopathy was tested in an independent validation cohort consisting of roughly 20 hyperthyroidism patients and approximately 16 patients who later progressed to ophthalmopathy. The roughly 91 discovery patients were randomly divided into training and test sets at a 7:3 ratio. In addition, the study compared T-cell repertoires in thyroid tissue and in blood from about 6 Graves' hyperthyroidism patients. Once sampling was done, hyperthyroidism patients were given methimazole at a starting dose of 30 mg daily, whereas ophthalmopathy patients were given high-dose intravenous methylprednisolone. The libraries were constructed in a second round of multiplex PCR and then size-selected and purified. The libraries were sequenced on an Illumina HiSeq2000 using paired-end 100 bp reads. SOAPnuke was used to process the raw data, throwing out any read that contained adapters or uncalled bases, had a mean Phred below 15, or lacked an exact constant-primer or identifier match. High-quality paired reads were merged using COPE v1.2.5, and each unique nucleotide sequence was defined as a clonotype. MiTCR v1.1 was used to align clonotypes to the IMGT TRBV, TRBD and TRBJ reference segments. Analysis was restricted to V-J combinations with a frequency above 0.0001, which covered 99% to 99.2% of repertoires. The TCS score was defined as F50 (clonal expansion) divided by E x V (chaos), with BLOSUM62-based TCRdist calculated between CDR3 peptides within each V-J. Welch's t-statistics and random forest reduced roughly 500 V-J features to about 12, which were used in a naive Bayes classifier (R e1071). No statistical method was used to set the sample size in advance, and investigators knew the group allocation. The paper reports TCR Vbeta CDR3 sequencing of about 140 peripheral blood samples: fewer than 50 ophthalmopathy, approximately 74 hyperthyroidism and around 17 progressor patients.

The sample was peripheral blood mononuclear cells (PBMCs), taken at new diagnosis, from a patient treated with antithyroid drugs. The sequence was obtained from a woman in her 30s with Graves disease. Donor details come from another sample of the same person, matched by shared clones. The receptor chain draws on TRBV10-3 and TRBJ2-7, and 7 bases in between align with TRBD1. Here the CDR3 is given as CAISLGGSDEQYF. The sequenced DNA is TGTGCCATCAGCCTAGGGGGCTCGGACGAGCAGTACTTC.